The entry that follows covers one TCR beta chain sequence. The data derive from a study of blood T cell repertoires in COVID-19. Study as a whole: In each case, the material was cDNA or gDNA derived from T cells, B-cell-depleted T cells, or PBMCs.

Repertoires were generated with immunoSEQ multiplex PCR, while TCRdb's copy carries only in-frame clones and drops some. Among about 75,000 clones listed, roughly nine tenths were seen once. Sequencing was done on a sample of peripheral blood. The receptor comes from a human donor in a cohort sampled during active COVID-19.

CDR3: CASSLSGRETDTQYF. Here the CDR3 DNA reads TGTGCCAGCAGCCTTAGCGGGAGGGAAACAGATACGCAGTATTTT. The genes are TRBV6-2 or TRBV6-3 and TRBJ2-3; 11 bases fit TRBD2. Germline CDR1 and CDR2: MNHEY and SVGEGT. The V gene end was trimmed by 6 bases and the J gene end by 3 bases; junction bases not matched to a gene: 5. The CDR3 has 15 amino acids.